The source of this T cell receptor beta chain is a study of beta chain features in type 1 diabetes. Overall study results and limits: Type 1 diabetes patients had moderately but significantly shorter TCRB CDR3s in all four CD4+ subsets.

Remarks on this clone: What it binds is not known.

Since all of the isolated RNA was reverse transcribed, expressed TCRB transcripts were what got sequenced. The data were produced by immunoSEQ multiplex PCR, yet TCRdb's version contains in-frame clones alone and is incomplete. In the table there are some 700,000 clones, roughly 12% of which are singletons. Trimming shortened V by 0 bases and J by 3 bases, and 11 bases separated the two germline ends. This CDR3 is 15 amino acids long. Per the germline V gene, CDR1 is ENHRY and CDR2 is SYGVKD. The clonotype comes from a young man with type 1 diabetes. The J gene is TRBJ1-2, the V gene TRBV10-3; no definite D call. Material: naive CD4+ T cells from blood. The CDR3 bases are TGTGCCATCAGTGAGTCGGCACCTGTCGACTATGGCTACACCTTC. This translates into CAISESAPVDYGYTF.